A single sample is the source of the 13 T cell receptor beta chains below, sequenced in a study of CD8 T cells in Susac syndrome. Random hexamers primed reverse transcription of roughly 0.5 to 1 ug RNA. Each CDR3 protein is one row after TCRdb ran MiXCR on the immunoSEQ multiplex PCR reads. Altogether some 90,000 distinct CDR3 sequences are present, roughly 91% being singletons, with the ten largest covering 0.25% to 0.4%. Input material: CD8+ T cells from PBMCs. Receptors originate from a human donor in good health.

This sequence joins TRBV3-1 and TRBJ2-2, with D uncertain. Trimming took off 6 bases at V and 3 bases at J, with 17 bases between the two ends. The V gene's germline CDR1 is LGHDT and CDR2 YNNKEL (reference sequence). This CDR3 comprises 16 residues. In DNA form, the CDR3 reads TGTGCCAGCAGGCCCCATCCGGGCTCGGACACCGGGGAGCTGTTTTTT. Translating gives CASRPHPGSDTGELFF.

CDR3 in DNA: TGTGCCAGCAGCCAAGAAAGATCCCAGGGGCAGCGCTATGGCTACACCTTC. This gives the protein CASSQERSQGQRYGYTF. V gene TRBV3-1 combines with J gene TRBJ1-2; tentative D call: TRBD1 (6 bases). Germline assignment: CDR1 LGHDT and CDR2 YNNKEL (reference sequence). V was cut by 0 bases and J by 4 bases, with 18 bases left in between. The CDR3 has 17 residues.

V usage is TRBV4-1 and J usage is TRBJ2-7; a weak D match, TRBD2 (6 bases). This CDR3 is built from 15 residues. V was clipped by 3 bases and J by 2 bases, with 14 bases between them. Germline values: CDR1 MGHRA, CDR2 YSYEKL. The CDR3 DNA reads as TGCGCCAGCAGCCACTCGACGGCGGGGACCTACGAGCAGTACTTC. It yields the protein CASSHSTAGTYEQYF.

The V call is TRBV19, the J call TRBJ2-5, with D perhaps matching TRBD1 (5 bases). Germline loops: CDR1 LNHDA, CDR2 SQIVND (reference sequence). The V gene lost 4 bases and the J gene lost 0 bases, with 12 bases spanning the gap. The CDR3 is made up of 15 amino acids. The CDR3 DNA reads as TGTGCCAGTAGTACCTTGACAGCGTACCAAGAGACCCAGTACTTC. This translates into CASSTLTAYQETQYF.

The chain has TRBV6-5 and TRBJ2-7; tentatively, D is TRBD2 (6 bases). Looked up from germline, CDR1 is MNHEY and CDR2 is SVGAGI. The CDR3 is 14 amino acids. Between the trimmed V and J ends, which lost 4 bases and 1 base, there was a span of 11 bases. The CDR3 region is CASSSGRSSYEQYF. The CDR3 region has the DNA TGTGCCAGCAGTTCGGGGAGGAGTTCCTACGAGCAGTACTTC.

This rearrangement joins TRBV19 to TRBJ2-6; D is ambiguous. CDR3 size: 13 residues. Germline-derived CDR1 and CDR2 are LNHDA and SQIVND (reference sequence). V lost 9 bases and J lost 2, with 8 bases in between. The chain's CDR3 is CARHGTGANVLTF. In DNA form, the CDR3 reads TGTGCCAGACATGGGACTGGGGCCAACGTCCTGACTTTC.

This chain connects TRBV27 to TRBJ2-7; D gene uncertain. The CDR3 runs to 13 residues. Trimming stripped 2 bases from V and 5 bases from J, with 10 bases between. Germline CDR1 is MNHEY and CDR2 is SMNVEV (reference sequence). CDR3 residues: CASSLTVNHEQYF. In DNA, the CDR3 is TGTGCCAGCAGTTTAACCGTCAATCACGAGCAGTACTTC.

This sequence joins TRBV7-8 and TRBJ2-7; D is possibly TRBD1 or TRBD2 (7 bases each). The germline V gene has CDR1 SGHVS and CDR2 FQNEAQ. This CDR3 spans 15 amino acids. Trimming removed 4 bases at V and 0 bases at J, with 13 bases between. Here the CDR3 DNA reads TGTGCCAGCAGCTCAGGGGGAGGGCCCTCCTACGAGCAGTACTTC. Protein product: CASSSGGGPSYEQYF.

J is TRBJ2-1 and V is TRBV20-1, with D uncertain. The CDR3 loop spans 13 amino acids. CDR1 is DFQATT, CDR2 SNEGSKA, per germline (reference sequence). Trimming removed 0 bases from V and 2 bases from J, with 5 bases in between. This CDR3 is CSARDTAYNEQFF. As DNA, the CDR3 is TGCAGTGCTAGAGATACAGCCTACAATGAGCAGTTCTTC.

This clonotype was recorded once. The chain carries TRBV2 and TRBJ2-5; 7 positions agree with TRBD2. Germline CDR1 is SNHLY and CDR2 is FYNNEI. The CDR3 totals 15 residues. Trimming cost V 7 bases and J 1 base; bases outside gene matches: 9. For the CDR3, the DNA is TGTGCCAGCAACCGAGCGGGGAGTCCCCAAGAGACCCAGTACTTC. Amino acid sequence: CASNRAGSPQETQYF.

The V and J genes are TRBV9 and TRBJ2-7; D might be TRBD2 (7 bases). This CDR3 contains 14 residues. Germline V gene sequence: CDR1 SGDLS, CDR2 YYNGEE. Trimming shortened V by 7 bases and J by 4 bases, and 18 bases separated the two germline ends. This chain's CDR3 is CASGGGGDGYEQYF. Written as DNA, the CDR3 is TGTGCCAGCGGGGGGGGCGGAGACGGTTACGAGCAGTACTTC.

The rearrangement uses TRBV6-2 or TRBV6-3 and TRBJ2-5; tentative D call: TRBD2 (6 bases). Trimming took 5 bases from V and 2 from J, leaving 12 bases between them. The CDR3 loop spans 14 amino acids. Looked up from germline, CDR1 is MNHEY and CDR2 is SVGEGT. CDR3 bases: TGTGCCAGCAGTCCTCTAGCGATTCAAGAGACCCAGTACTTC. This gives the protein CASSPLAIQETQYF.

The chain joins TRBV6-5 to TRBJ1-6; no clear D gene. Per the germline V gene, CDR1 is MNHEY and CDR2 is SVGAGI. The CDR3 is made up of 17 amino acids. The V end lost 0 bases, the J end lost 0 bases, and 9 bases lay between the germline ends. The CDR3 DNA reads as TGTGCCAGCAGTTACTCGGTACAGAGCTCCTATAATTCACCCCTCCACTTT. Residues: CASSYSVQSSYNSPLHF.